These T cell receptor beta chains were read from a single sample in a study of blood T cell repertoires in COVID-19. Assay used: immunoSEQ multiplex PCR; TCRdb lists only in-frame clones, some missing. The table shows 400,000 to 450,000 clones, with 90% occurring only once. The sample was PBMCs or T cells enriched from blood (not recorded which). The receptors were gathered from a man between 18 and 35 years old who had recovered from COVID-19. The CDR3 runs from the conserved cysteine through the conserved F or W. The D gene is left open where the match is weak. Rows give clone size only sometimes, using once, few, many, or a class for an expanded clone.

J gene: TRBJ1-6
clone size: NA
V gene: TRBV7-9
D gene: NA
CDR3 DNA: TGTGCCAGCAGCTCTGGGAGCTCCTATAATTCACCCCTCCACTTT
CDR3 protein: CASSSGSSYNSPLHF

J gene: TRBJ1-1
clone size: NA
V gene: TRBV12-5
D gene: NA
CDR3 DNA: TGTGCTAGTGGTTTGGTGACAGGTCGAGAACCCTTCGAAGCTTTCTTT
CDR3 protein: CASGLVTGREPFEAFF

J gene: TRBJ2-7
clone size: NA
V gene: TRBV5-1
D gene: TRBD2
CDR3 DNA: TGCGCCAGCTCCACTAGCGGAGGCTACGAGCAGTACTTC
CDR3 protein: CASSTSGGYEQYF

J gene: TRBJ2-3
clone size: NA
V gene: TRBV9
D gene: NA
CDR3 DNA: TGTGCCAGCAGCGTAGGGTCTAGCGTTAGCACAGATACGCAGTATTTT
CDR3 protein: CASSVGSSVSTDTQYF

J gene: TRBJ1-6
clone size: NA
V gene: TRBV19
D gene: NA
CDR3 DNA: TGTGCCAGTAGTATTCGGAAACAGCTTAATTCACCCCTCCACTTT
CDR3 protein: CASSIRKQLNSPLHF

J gene: TRBJ2-3
clone size: NA
V gene: TRBV30
D gene: NA
CDR3 DNA: TGTGCCTGGAGTGTTGCGGCGACCACAGATACGCAGTATTTT
CDR3 protein: CAWSVAATTDTQYF

J gene: TRBJ1-3
clone size: few
V gene: TRBV9
D gene: NA
CDR3 DNA: TGTGCCAGCAGCGTAGGAGGAGGAGCCCTCTCTGGAAACACCATATATTTT
CDR3 protein: CASSVGGGALSGNTIYF

J gene: TRBJ2-5
clone size: NA
V gene: TRBV5-4
D gene: NA
CDR3 DNA: TGTGCCAGCAGCTCCGGGACTTTCCAAGAGACCCAGTACTTC
CDR3 protein: CASSSGTFQETQYF

J gene: TRBJ1-2
clone size: NA
V gene: TRBV19
D gene: TRBD1
CDR3 DNA: TGTGCCAGTACTTTGGAGACAGGGGTTTCTTTCTATGGCTACACCTTC
CDR3 protein: CASTLETGVSFYGYTF

J gene: TRBJ1-5
clone size: NA
V gene: TRBV27
D gene: NA
CDR3 DNA: TGTGCCAGCAGTTCCCGCCTAGTGGAGAATAGCAATCAGCCCCAGCATTTT
CDR3 protein: CASSSRLVENSNQPQHF

J gene: TRBJ1-5
clone size: NA
V gene: TRBV5-1
D gene: NA
CDR3 DNA: TGCGCCAGCAGCTTGGCAGGCTATAGCAATCAGCCCCAGCATTTT
CDR3 protein: CASSLAGYSNQPQHF

J gene: TRBJ2-1
clone size: NA
V gene: TRBV6-5
D gene: TRBD2
CDR3 DNA: TGTGCCAGCAGTTACACTAGCGGGGGCTCAGTGAGTGAGCAGTTCTTC
CDR3 protein: CASSYTSGGSVSEQFF

J gene: TRBJ1-1
clone size: NA
V gene: TRBV28
D gene: NA
CDR3 DNA: TGTGCCAGCAGGGACACCGTGAACACTGAAGCTTTCTTT
CDR3 protein: CASRDTVNTEAFF

J gene: TRBJ2-7
clone size: NA
V gene: TRBV6-5
D gene: NA
CDR3 DNA: TGTGCCAGCAGTTACAGGGCAGGGTACGAGCAGTACTTC
CDR3 protein: CASSYRAGYEQYF

J gene: TRBJ2-7
clone size: NA
V gene: TRBV6-5
D gene: TRBD1
CDR3 DNA: TGTGCCAGCAGTAGACGTGGGACAGGGTGGCCCGAGCAGTACTTC
CDR3 protein: CASSRRGTGWPEQYF

J gene: TRBJ1-2
clone size: NA
V gene: TRBV6-5
D gene: TRBD1
CDR3 DNA: TGTGCCAGCAGGCCCACAGGGGGCGCAAAGGGCTACACCTTC
CDR3 protein: CASRPTGGAKGYTF

J gene: TRBJ2-2
clone size: once
V gene: TRBV6-5
D gene: TRBD2
CDR3 DNA: TGTGCCGCCTCGGGGGGGTTGGACGGGGAGCTGTTTTTT
CDR3 protein: CAASGGLDGELFF

J gene: TRBJ2-5
clone size: NA
V gene: TRBV12-3/TRBV12-4
D gene: NA
CDR3 DNA: TGTGCCAGCAGTTTTGGGGGAGGTGAGACCCAGTACTTC
CDR3 protein: CASSFGGGETQYF

J gene: TRBJ2-7
clone size: NA
V gene: TRBV5-1
D gene: TRBD2
CDR3 DNA: TGCGCCAGCAGCTTGGGAGGGAGGGCCCGCGAGCAGTACTTC
CDR3 protein: CASSLGGRAREQYF

J gene: TRBJ2-3
clone size: NA
V gene: TRBV3-1/TRBV3-2
D gene: TRBD2
CDR3 DNA: TGTGCCAGCAGCCAAGGTTCCAGCGGGAACACAGATACGCAGTATTTT
CDR3 protein: CASSQGSSGNTDTQYF

J gene: TRBJ2-2
clone size: NA
V gene: TRBV4-1
D gene: TRBD2
CDR3 DNA: TGCGCCAGCAGCCAAGGGGCGGGAGGACAAAACACCGGGGAGCTGTTTTTT
CDR3 protein: CASSQGAGGQNTGELFF

J gene: TRBJ2-3
clone size: NA
V gene: TRBV6-4
D gene: TRBD1
CDR3 DNA: TGTGCCAGCAGTGACCAGGGGGCCTCTTCAGATACGCAGTATTTT
CDR3 protein: CASSDQGASSDTQYF

J gene: TRBJ2-3
clone size: NA
V gene: TRBV28
D gene: TRBD2
CDR3 DNA: TGTGCCAGCAGCCCCCGGACTAGCGGACACACCACAGATACGCAGTATTTT
CDR3 protein: CASSPRTSGHTTDTQYF

J gene: TRBJ1-4
clone size: NA
V gene: TRBV28
D gene: TRBD1
CDR3 DNA: TGTGCCCTCCGGGACAGTAATGAAAAACTGTTTTTT
CDR3 protein: CALRDSNEKLFF

J gene: TRBJ1-1
clone size: NA
V gene: TRBV11-3
D gene: TRBD1
CDR3 DNA: TGTGCCAGCAGCTACGGGACAGTTAACACTGAAGCTTTCTTT
CDR3 protein: CASSYGTVNTEAFF

J gene: TRBJ2-4
clone size: few
V gene: TRBV27
D gene: TRBD2
CDR3 DNA: TGTGCCAGCAGTCCAGGACTAGCGGGAGTCAAAAACATTCAGTACTTC
CDR3 protein: CASSPGLAGVKNIQYF

J gene: TRBJ1-2
clone size: NA
V gene: TRBV2
D gene: TRBD1
CDR3 DNA: TGTGCCAGCAGTGACGGACGGCGGGCGGACAGGGACCGCTACACCTTC
CDR3 protein: CASSDGRRADRDRYTF

J gene: TRBJ1-2
clone size: NA
V gene: TRBV7-9
D gene: NA
CDR3 DNA: TGTGCCAGCAGCTTACTTACCGGTTCGTATGGCTACACCTTC
CDR3 protein: CASSLLTGSYGYTF

J gene: TRBJ1-4
clone size: NA
V gene: TRBV2
D gene: NA
CDR3 DNA: TGTGCCCGCCGACAAGCAACTAATGAAAAACTGTTTTTT
CDR3 protein: CARRQATNEKLFF